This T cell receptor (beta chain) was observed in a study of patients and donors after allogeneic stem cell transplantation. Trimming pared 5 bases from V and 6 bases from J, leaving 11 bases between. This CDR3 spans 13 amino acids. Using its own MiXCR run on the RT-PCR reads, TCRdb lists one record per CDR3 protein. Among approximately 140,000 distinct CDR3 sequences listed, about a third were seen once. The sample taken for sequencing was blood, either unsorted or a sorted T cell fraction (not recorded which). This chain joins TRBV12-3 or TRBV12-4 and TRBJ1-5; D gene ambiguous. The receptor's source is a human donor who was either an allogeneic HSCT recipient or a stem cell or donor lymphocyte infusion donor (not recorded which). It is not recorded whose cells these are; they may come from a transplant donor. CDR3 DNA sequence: TGTGCCAGCAGTGCCTTCGGGAGTCAGCCCCAGCATTTT. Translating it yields CASSAFGSQPQHF.